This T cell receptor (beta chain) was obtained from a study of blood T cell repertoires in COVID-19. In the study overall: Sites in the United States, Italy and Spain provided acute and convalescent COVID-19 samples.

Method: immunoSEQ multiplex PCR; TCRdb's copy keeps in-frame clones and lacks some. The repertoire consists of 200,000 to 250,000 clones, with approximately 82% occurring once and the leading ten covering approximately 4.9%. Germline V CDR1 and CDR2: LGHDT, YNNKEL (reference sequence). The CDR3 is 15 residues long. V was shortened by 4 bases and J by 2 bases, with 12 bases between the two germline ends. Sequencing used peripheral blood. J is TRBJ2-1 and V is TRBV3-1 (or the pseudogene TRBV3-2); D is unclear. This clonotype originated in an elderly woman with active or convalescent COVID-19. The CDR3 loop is CASSLTHVPYNEQFF. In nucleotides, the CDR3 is TGTGCCAGCAGCCTAACACACGTTCCCTACAATGAGCAGTTCTTC.